This T cell receptor (beta chain) appears in the sequencing data of a study of blood T cell repertoires in COVID-19. For the study at large: T cells, B-cell-depleted T cells, or PBMCs supplied cDNA or gDNA.

Trimming took off 3 bases at V and 1 base at J, with 10 bases between the two ends. Per the germline V gene, CDR1 is SGHRS and CDR2 is YFSETQ. This CDR3 region has 14 residues. Clones were sequenced by immunoSEQ multiplex PCR, and TCRdb holds only the in-frame ones, with some missing. The sample has some 180,000 clones; approximately 84% are singletons. In regard to this clone: This same CDR3 is encoded by further DNA sequences in the sample.

The source of this sequence is a human donor in a cohort sampled during active COVID-19. This chain joins TRBV5-1 and TRBJ1-2, with TRBD1 as a possible D gene (6 bases). Sample: peripheral blood. CDR3 nucleotides: TGCGCCAGCAGCTCACAGGGTGGTAACTATGGCTACACCTTC. It codes for CASSSQGGNYGYTF.